These 9 T cell receptor beta chains share one sample of origin, sequenced in a study of identical twins. In TCRdb, the 5' RACE reads were re-called with MiXCR into one record per CDR3 protein. The top ten clones hold approximately 0.52% of a sample with around 490,000 distinct CDR3 sequences, approximately 20% of them seen once. The same sample was also studied in work on yellow fever vaccine responses in identical twins.

Sequenced input: CD4+ T cells sorted from blood. These TCRs come from a woman aged 18-35 years in good health.

The sample holds a few counts of this clonotype. V and J are TRBV4-1 and TRBJ2-1; TRBD2 agrees at 10 bases. V lost 2 bases, J lost 2 bases, and 6 bases stayed unmatched. The CDR3 has 17 residues. Germline CDR1 MGHRA, CDR2 YSYEKL. DNA for the CDR3: TGCGCCAGCAGCCAACATACTAGCGGGGCTACCTACAATGAGCAGTTCTTC. This gives the protein CASSQHTSGATYNEQFF.

This clonotype was found once. The junction does not match germline at one end; this may be a read error. The chain couples TRBV12-3 or TRBV12-4 to TRBJ2-5; TRBD2 agrees at 11 bases. The CDR3 consists of 15 residues. DNA for the CDR3: TGTGCCAGCAGTTTAGGTTATAGCGGGGGGGCGCGGCTCCTTTTC. Protein product: CASSLGYSGGARLLF.

This chain links TRBV25-1 with TRBJ2-1; 9 nucleotides line up with TRBD1. In germline, CDR1 is MGHDK, CDR2 SYGVNS. This CDR3 is 15 amino acids long. V shed 2 bases and J 2 bases; nucleotides not matched to a gene: 1. The CDR3: CASSEGQGPYNEQFF. The CDR3, as DNA: TGTGCCAGCAGTGAAGGACAGGGGCCCTACAATGAGCAGTTCTTC.

Of note for this clonotype: An end of the junction differs from the germline gene, which may be a read error. The chain joins TRBV11-2 to TRBJ2-5; 10 nucleotides line up with TRBD1. The CDR3 is 14 residues long. The germline CDR1 and CDR2 sequences are SGHAT and FQNNGV. Here the CDR3 reads CASSAGTGVETHYF. The CDR3 coding sequence is TGTGCCAGCAGCGCCGGGACAGGGGTAGAGACCCATTACTTC.

This clonotype came up a few times. The V call is TRBV7-9, the J call TRBJ1-1; D remains unclear. Trimming cost V 2 bases and J 4 bases, with 11 bases left between them. Looked up from germline, CDR1 is SEHNR and CDR2 is FQNEAQ (reference sequence). The CDR3 consists of 14 residues. CDR3 protein: CASSLRQMSTEAFF. Written as DNA, the CDR3 is TGTGCCAGCAGCTTACGTCAGATGAGCACTGAAGCTTTCTTT.

The chain couples TRBV3-1 to TRBJ1-1; weak D call: TRBD1 (5 bases). The CDR3 loop spans 13 amino acids. Per germline, CDR1 LGHDT and CDR2 YNNKEL (reference sequence). V was clipped by 1 base and J by 10 bases, with 13 bases between them. The CDR3 spells CASSQAGGGGAFF. Written as DNA, the CDR3 is TGTGCCAGCAGCCAAGCGGGCGGGGGGGGAGCTTTCTTT.

The DNA for the CDR3 is TGTGCCACCAGTGATCCCTTCGGGGAGTACCAAGAGACCCAGTACTTC. Translated, it gives CATSDPFGEYQETQYF. J is TRBJ2-5 and V is TRBV24-1, with D possibly being TRBD2 (5 bases). This CDR3 spans 16 amino acids. Trimming took 3 bases from V and 0 from J, leaving 13 bases between them. Germline CDR1 and CDR2: KGHDR and SFDVKD.

This chain links TRBV18 with TRBJ2-2, with D possibly being TRBD2 (6 bases). There are 16 residues in the CDR3. Germline CDR1 KGHSH, CDR2 LQKENI. Trimming stripped 5 bases from V and 0 bases from J, with 13 bases between. The CDR3 nucleotides are TGTGCCAGCTCAGACCGAGCGGGTGCGAACACCGGGGAGCTGTTTTTT. This gives the protein CASSDRAGANTGELFF.

V is TRBV28 and J is TRBJ1-2, with a possible D match to TRBD1 (6 bases). The CDR3 sequence is 13 residues long. Germline CDR1 and CDR2: MDHEN and SYDVKM. Trimming took off 6 bases at V and 6 bases at J, with 14 bases between the two ends. CDR3 loop: CASSTGTQNGYTF. In DNA, the CDR3 is TGTGCCAGCAGCACCGGGACACAGAATGGCTACACCTTC.